This T cell receptor beta chain appears in the sequencing data of a study of T cell changes during pregnancy in multiple sclerosis. Libraries were prepared by immunoSEQ multiplex PCR; TCRdb keeps only in-frame clonotypes and omits some of them. In the table there are roughly 35,000 clones, roughly 90% of which are singletons. Trimming cost V 4 bases and J 1 base; bases outside gene matches: 2. Germline V CDR1 and CDR2: SGHVS, FNYEAQ. The length of the CDR3 is 14 residues. Sample: CD8+ T cells from peripheral blood mononuclear cells, taken after pregnancy. The receptor comes from a female donor with multiple sclerosis, enrolled in a pregnancy study. The J gene is TRBJ1-1, the V gene TRBV7-6; TRBD1 matches 8 bases. The CDR3 here is CASSSGTGNTEAFF. The CDR3 bases are TGTGCCAGCAGCTCCGGGACAGGGAACACTGAAGCTTTCTTT. Combining the CDR3 with reference TRBV7-6 and TRBJ1-1 gives the whole variable domain GAGVSQSPRYKVTKRGQDVALRCDPISGHVSLYWYRQALGQGPEFLTYFNYEAQQDKSGLPNDRFSAERPEGSISTLTIQRTEQRDSAMYRCASSSGTGNTEAFFGQGTRLTVV.